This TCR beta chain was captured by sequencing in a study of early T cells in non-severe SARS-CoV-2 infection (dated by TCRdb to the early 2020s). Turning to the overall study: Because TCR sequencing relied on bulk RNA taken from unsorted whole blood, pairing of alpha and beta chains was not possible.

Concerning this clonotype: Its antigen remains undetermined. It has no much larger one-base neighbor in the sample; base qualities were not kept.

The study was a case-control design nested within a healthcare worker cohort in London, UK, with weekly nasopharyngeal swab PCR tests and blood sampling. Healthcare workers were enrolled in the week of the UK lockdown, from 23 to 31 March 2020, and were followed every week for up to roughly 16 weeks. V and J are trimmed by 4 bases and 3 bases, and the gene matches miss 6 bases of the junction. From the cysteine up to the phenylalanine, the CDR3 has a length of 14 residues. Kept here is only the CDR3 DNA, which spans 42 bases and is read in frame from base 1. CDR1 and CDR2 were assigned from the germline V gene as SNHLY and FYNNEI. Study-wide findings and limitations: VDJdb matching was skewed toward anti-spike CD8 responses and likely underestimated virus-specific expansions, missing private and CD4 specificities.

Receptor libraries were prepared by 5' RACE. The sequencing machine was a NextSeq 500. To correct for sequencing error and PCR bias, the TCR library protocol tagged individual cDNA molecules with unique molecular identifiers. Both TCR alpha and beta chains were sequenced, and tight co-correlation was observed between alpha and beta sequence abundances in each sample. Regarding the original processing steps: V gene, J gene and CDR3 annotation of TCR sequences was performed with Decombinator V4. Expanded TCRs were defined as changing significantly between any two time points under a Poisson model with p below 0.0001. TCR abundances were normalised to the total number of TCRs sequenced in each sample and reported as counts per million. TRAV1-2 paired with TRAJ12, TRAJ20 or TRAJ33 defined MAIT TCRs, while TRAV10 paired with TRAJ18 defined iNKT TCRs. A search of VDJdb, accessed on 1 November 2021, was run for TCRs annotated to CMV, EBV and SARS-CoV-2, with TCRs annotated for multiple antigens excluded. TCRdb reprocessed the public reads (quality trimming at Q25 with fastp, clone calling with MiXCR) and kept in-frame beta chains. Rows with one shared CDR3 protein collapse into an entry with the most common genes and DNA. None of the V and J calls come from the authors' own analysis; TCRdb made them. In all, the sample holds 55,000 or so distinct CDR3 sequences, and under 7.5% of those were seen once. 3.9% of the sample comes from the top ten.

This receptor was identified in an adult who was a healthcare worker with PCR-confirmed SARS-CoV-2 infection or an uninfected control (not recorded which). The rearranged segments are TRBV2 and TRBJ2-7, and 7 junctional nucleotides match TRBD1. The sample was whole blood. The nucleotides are TGTGCCAGCAGTGCCGGGACAGAGGTCTACGAGCAGTACTTC. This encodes CASSAGTEVYEQYF. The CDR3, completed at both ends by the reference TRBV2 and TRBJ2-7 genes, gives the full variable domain EPEVTQTPSHQVTQMGQEVILRCVPISNHLYFYWYRQILGQKVEFLVSFYNNEISEKSEIFDDQFSVERPDGSNFTLKIRSTKLEDSAMYFCASSAGTEVYEQYFGPGTRLTVT.